These 10 T cell receptor beta chains originate from one sample sequenced in a study of cytomegalovirus exposure and HLA in healthy donors (dated by TCRdb to 2016 to 2017). Libraries were built with the immunoSEQ multiplex PCR assay. For the multiplex PCR, a mixture combining 60 forward primers for TCR Vbeta segments and 13 reverse primers for TCR Jbeta segments was used. As stored in TCRdb, this immuneACCESS dataset retains in-frame rearrangements with V and J assigned. A fraction of the clones does not appear; measured against another copy, unresolved V genes explain less than half of the discrepancy, and the remainder lacks a known reason. In this sample's table one finds about 120,000 clones. The ten largest account for about 3.8% of the sample. The material sequenced was PBMCs. The receptors stem from a young man in good health and CMV-seronegative.

The rearrangement joins TRBV6-6 to TRBJ2-1, with 14 bases fitting TRBD2. The V and J ends lost 6 bases and 5 bases, in that order; junction bases with no gene match: 6. Germline values: CDR1 MNHNY, CDR2 SVGAGI (reference sequence). The CDR3 is made up of 16 amino acids. The CDR3 here is CASRPTSGGVNNEQFF. The CDR3 DNA is TGTGCCAGCAGGCCGACTAGCGGGGGGGTGAACAATGAGCAGTTCTTC.

The chain employs TRBV6-4 and TRBJ1-5; 8 positions agree with TRBD1. CDR3 length: 16 amino acids. The germline CDR1 and CDR2 sequences are MRHNA and SNTAGT. After removal of 4 bases from V and 6 bases from J, the junction contained 11 bases not matched to a gene. Here the CDR3 DNA reads TGTGCCAGCAGTGCCGCGGACAGGGAAGACGCTCAGCCCCAGCATTTT. The encoded protein is CASSAADREDAQPQHF.

A word on this clone: At the DNA level, this CDR3 is encoded by other sequences in the same sample as well. This chain links TRBV7-3 with TRBJ2-1, with D possibly TRBD1 on 5 matching bases. This CDR3 has 14 residues. Deletions cut 3 bases from V and 7 bases from J, with 13 bases between. Germline V gene lookup returns CDR1 SGHTA and CDR2 FQGTGA. The CDR3 nucleotides are TGTGCCAGCAGCTTGCTCCAGGGTAAAAATGAGCAGTTCTTC. Protein sequence: CASSLLQGKNEQFF.

The chain carries TRBV19 and TRBJ2-4, with 9 bases lining up with TRBD1. Germline values: CDR1 LNHDA, CDR2 SQIVND (reference sequence). Trimming removed 2 bases from V and 6 bases from J; junction bases left unmatched: 2. The CDR3 consists of 14 residues. The CDR3 is CASSITGGSNIQYF. For the CDR3, the DNA is TGTGCCAGTAGTATAACAGGGGGCTCAAACATTCAGTACTTC.

The gene calls are TRBV10-1 and TRBJ2-1; 13 bases match TRBD2. Germline trimming cut 0 bases from V and 5 bases from J; bases unmatched to any gene: 10. From germline, CDR1 is WNHNN and CDR2 SYGVQD (reference sequence). The CDR3 spans 19 residues. DNA for the CDR3: TGCGCCAGCAGTGAGTCGCAGACTAGCGGGGGGCCTGAGCACAATGAGCAGTTCTTC. Protein: CASSESQTSGGPEHNEQFF.

The DNA of the CDR3 is TGTGCCACCAGCAGGTGGACAGGGGGGATCCCCGGGGAGCTGTTTTTT. Amino acids: CATSRWTGGIPGELFF. The chain carries TRBV15 and TRBJ2-2, with 10 bases aligning to TRBD1. The CDR3 runs to 16 residues. Unmatched junction bases numbered 7, after V lost 3 bases and J lost 6 bases. CDR1 and CDR2 (germline): LNHNV, YYDKDF (reference sequence).

This sequence joins TRBV28 and TRBJ2-3; D not certain. The CDR3 is 12 residues long. Germline V gene lookup returns CDR1 MDHEN and CDR2 SYDVKM. V shed 2 bases and J shed 6 bases, with 6 bases lying between them. The CDR3 DNA reads TGTGCCAGCAGTTTACCCAGGGATACGCAGTATTTT. Translation gives CASSLPRDTQYF.

Here the CDR3 reads CASSSPTQGNTEAFF. The CDR3 coding sequence is TGTGCCAGCAGCTCCCCTACACAGGGGAACACTGAAGCTTTCTTT. The rearrangement joins TRBV7-3 to TRBJ1-1, with D tentatively TRBD1 (6 bases). Germline V gene data show CDR1 as SGHTA and CDR2 as FQGTGA. This CDR3 region has 15 residues. V was trimmed by 4 bases and J by 1 base, leaving 13 bases between them. The full variable domain, its missing parts supplied by reference TRBV7-3 and TRBJ1-1, is GAGVSQTPSNKVTEKGKYVELRCDPISGHTALYWYRQSLGQGPEFLIYFQGTGAADDSGLPNDRFFAVRPEGSVSTLKIQRTERGDSAVYLCASSSPTQGNTEAFFGQGTRLTVV.

The CDR3 coding sequence is TGTGCCTGGGGTCGGGGGGGGAGCACTGAAGCTTTCTTT. Translation: CAWGRGGSTEAFF. V is TRBV30 and J is TRBJ1-1; possible D gene TRBD1, 5 bases. This CDR3 spans 13 amino acids. Germline values: CDR1 GTSNPN, CDR2 SVGIG (reference sequence). The V and J ends lost 5 bases and 4 bases respectively, with 14 bases between them. Supplemented by reference TRBV30 and TRBJ1-1, the full variable domain reads SQTIHQWPATLVQPVGSPLSLECTVEGTSNPNLYWYRQAAGRGLQLLFYSVGIGQISSEVPQNLSASRPQDRQFILSSKKLLLSDSGFYLCAWGRGGSTEAFFGQGTRLTVV.

The chain has TRBV11-1 and TRBJ2-5; TRBD2 matches 7 bases. V shed 4 bases and J 3 bases; nucleotides not matched to a gene: 5. Germline V gene sequence: CDR1 SGHAT, CDR2 FQDESV (reference sequence). The CDR3 has 14 residues. CDR3 nucleotides: TGTGCCAGCAGCTCCCGGACTAGGAAAGAGACCCAGTACTTC. Its protein is CASSSRTRKETQYF.